This T cell receptor (beta chain) is drawn from a study of blood T cell repertoires in COVID-19. As for the study in general: There were acute and convalescent COVID-19 samples, and they came from the United States, Italy and Spain. Sample material is recorded as cDNA or gDNA derived from T cells, B-cell-depleted T cells, or PBMCs.

The germline V and J ends were trimmed by 2 bases and 0 bases, with 11 bases remaining between them. This CDR3 contains 16 residues. Germline V gives CDR1 MGHRA, CDR2 YSYEKL. Original processing methods: Reference gene primer amplification in the assay estimated nucleated cell counts. The data were produced by immunoSEQ multiplex PCR, yet TCRdb's version contains in-frame clones alone and is incomplete. The V and J calls and clone size were taken over from that table, and D and trimming were inferred from the DNA. The sample has 150,000 to 200,000 clones, more than 85% seen once; the top ten hold roughly 7.3%.

V usage is TRBV4-1 and J usage is TRBJ1-3, with D possibly TRBD1 on 6 matching bases. This receptor was obtained from an elderly woman in a cohort sampled during active or convalescent COVID-19. The sample taken for sequencing was peripheral blood. The CDR3 is CASSQFDRSSGNTIYF. The DNA of the CDR3 is TGCGCCAGCAGCCAATTTGACAGGAGCTCTGGAAACACCATATATTTT.